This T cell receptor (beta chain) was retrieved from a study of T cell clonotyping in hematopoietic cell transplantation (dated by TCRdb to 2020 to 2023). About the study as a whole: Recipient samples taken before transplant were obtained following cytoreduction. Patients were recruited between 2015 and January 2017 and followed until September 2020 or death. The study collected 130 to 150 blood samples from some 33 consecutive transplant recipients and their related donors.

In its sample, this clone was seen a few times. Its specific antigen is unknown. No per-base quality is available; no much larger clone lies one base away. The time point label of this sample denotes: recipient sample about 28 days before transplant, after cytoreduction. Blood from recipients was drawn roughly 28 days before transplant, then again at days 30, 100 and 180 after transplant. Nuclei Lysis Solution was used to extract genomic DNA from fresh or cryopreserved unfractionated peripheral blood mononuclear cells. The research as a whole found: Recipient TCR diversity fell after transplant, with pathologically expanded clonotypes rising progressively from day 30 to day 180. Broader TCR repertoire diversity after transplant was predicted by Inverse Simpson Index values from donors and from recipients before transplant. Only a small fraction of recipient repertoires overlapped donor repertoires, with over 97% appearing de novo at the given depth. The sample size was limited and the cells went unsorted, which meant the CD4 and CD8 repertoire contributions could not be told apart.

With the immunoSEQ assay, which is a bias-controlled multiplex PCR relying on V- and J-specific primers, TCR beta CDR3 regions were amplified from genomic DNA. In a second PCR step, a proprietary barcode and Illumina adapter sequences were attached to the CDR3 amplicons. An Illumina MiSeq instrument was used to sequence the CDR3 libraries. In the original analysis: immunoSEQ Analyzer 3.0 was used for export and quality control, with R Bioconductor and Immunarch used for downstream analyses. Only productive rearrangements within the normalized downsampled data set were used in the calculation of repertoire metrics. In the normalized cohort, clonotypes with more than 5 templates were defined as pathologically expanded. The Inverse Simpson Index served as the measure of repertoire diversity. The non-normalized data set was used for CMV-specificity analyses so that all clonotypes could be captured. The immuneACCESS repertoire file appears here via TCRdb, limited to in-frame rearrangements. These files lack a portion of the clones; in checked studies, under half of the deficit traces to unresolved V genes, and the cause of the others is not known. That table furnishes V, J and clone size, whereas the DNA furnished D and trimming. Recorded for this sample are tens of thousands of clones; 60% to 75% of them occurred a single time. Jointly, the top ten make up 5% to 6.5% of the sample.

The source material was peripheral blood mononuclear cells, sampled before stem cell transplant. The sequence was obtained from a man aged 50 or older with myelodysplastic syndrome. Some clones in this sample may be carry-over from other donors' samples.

CDR3 reads: CASSQDTHPSYEQYF. At the DNA level, the sequence is TGTGCCAGCAGCCAAGATACGCATCCCTCCTACGAGCAGTACTTC. The chain uses TRBV14 and TRBJ2-7; too little of a D gene remains to name it. Per the germline V gene, SGHDN is the CDR1 and FVKESK is the CDR2. V is shortened by 0 bases, J by 0 bases, and the region joining them spans 9 bases. The CDR3 has 15 amino acids, counting the end cysteine and phenylalanine. Only CDR3 DNA is held: 45 bases, read in frame from base 1.